The 23 T cell receptor beta chains listed next were all sequenced from one sample in a study of T cell repertoires and Cas9 in healthy adults. Repertoires were generated with immunoSEQ multiplex PCR, while TCRdb's copy carries only in-frame clones and drops some. The data hold 20,000 to 25,000 clones, with around 90% observed a single time. The sequenced sample was CD4+ effector T cells (CD127+, CD25-, CD137-, CD154-) from PBMCs; culture status not recorded. These receptors originate from a human donor in good health.

This chain uses TRBV14 with TRBJ1-1; D gene unclear. CDR3 length: 14 amino acids. Germline V lookup: CDR1 SGHDN, CDR2 FVKESK. Trimming cost V 1 base and J 2 bases, with 8 bases left between them. Here the CDR3 DNA reads TGTGCCAGCAGCCAAGGAATAGGAAACACTGAAGCTTTCTTT. This translates into CASSQGIGNTEAFF.

This rearrangement joins TRBV6-6 to TRBJ2-7, with D possibly matching TRBD1 (5 bases). CDR1 and CDR2 from the germline V gene are MNHNY and SVGAGI (reference sequence). Between the trimmed V and J ends, which lost 2 bases and 4 bases, there was a span of 12 bases. This CDR3 is 14 amino acids long. This CDR3 is CASSYPSQGYEQYF. Written as DNA, the CDR3 is TGTGCCAGCAGTTACCCTAGTCAGGGATACGAGCAGTACTTC.

This clone was counted only a few times. This chain joins TRBV5-6 and TRBJ1-3; D is uncertain. Germline CDR1 is SGHDT and CDR2 is YYEEEE. This CDR3 is built from 16 residues. V lost 5 bases to trimming and J lost 5 bases, with 20 bases between them. Written as DNA, the CDR3 is TGTGCCAGCAGTCGACTGGGTGCCAAAGAAAGAAACACCATATATTTT. Its protein is CASSRLGAKERNTIYF. Looking up the rest from reference TRBV5-6 and TRBJ1-3 gives the full variable domain: DAGVTQSPTHLIKTRGQQVTLRCSPKSGHDTVSWYQQALGQGPQFIFQYYEEEERQRGNFPDRFSGHQFPNYSSELNVNALLLGDSALYLCASSRLGAKERNTIYFGEGSWLTVV.

The J gene is TRBJ1-3, the V gene TRBV6-1, with unresolved D. The last part of the DNA fits TRBJ2-2 better; the J call may be wrong. Germline V gives CDR1 MNHNS, CDR2 SASEGT. The CDR3 totals 14 residues. The CDR3 DNA reads as TGTGCCAGCAGTTTCGACGTTAAAACCGGGGAGCTGTTTTTT. Translated, it gives CASSFDVKTGELFF.

This chain connects TRBV7-2 to TRBJ2-2, with 11 bases that match TRBD1. Looked up from germline, CDR1 is SGHTA and CDR2 is FQGNSA. The CDR3 is made up of 18 amino acids. The V segment lost 0 bases and the J segment 4 bases; nucleotides outside the gene matches: 7. The CDR3 spells CASSLALGTGGPTGELFF. The CDR3 bases are TGTGCCAGCAGCTTAGCGTTGGGGACAGGGGGGCCCACCGGGGAGCTGTTTTTT.

The rearrangement links TRBV5-1 to TRBJ2-6; D is unclear. CDR3 length equals 15 residues. Trimming removed 2 bases from V and 1 base from J, with 7 bases in between. From germline, CDR1 is SGHRS and CDR2 YFSETQ. CDR3: CASSFSLSGANVLTF. The CDR3, as DNA: TGCGCCAGCAGCTTTAGCCTATCTGGGGCCAACGTCCTGACTTTC.

The CDR3 loop reads CASSPPTGSYNEQFF. The CDR3 DNA is TGTGCCAGCAGCCCCCCGACAGGCTCCTACAATGAGCAGTTCTTC. This sequence joins TRBV5-4 and TRBJ2-1; D may be TRBD1 (6 bases). Germline V gives CDR1 SGHNT, CDR2 YYREEE (reference sequence). The CDR3 is 15 amino acids. Trimming removed 4 bases at V and 0 bases at J, with 11 bases between.

The gene calls are TRBV2 and TRBJ2-1; possible D gene TRBD1, 6 bases. The length of the CDR3 is 14 residues. Germline assignment: CDR1 SNHLY and CDR2 FYNNEI. Trimming cost V 5 bases and J 7 bases, with 15 bases left between them. The CDR3 protein is CASSTLGQRNEQFF. CDR3 DNA: TGTGCCAGCAGTACTCTCGGACAGCGGAATGAGCAGTTCTTC. Full variable domain (remainder filled in from reference TRBV2 and TRBJ2-1): EPEVTQTPSHQVTQMGQEVILRCVPISNHLYFYWYRQILGQKVEFLVSFYNNEISEKSEIFDDQFSVERPDGSNFTLKIRSTKLEDSAMYFCASSTLGQRNEQFFGPGTRLTVL.

The gene calls are TRBV28 and TRBJ2-3; possible D gene TRBD2, 6 bases. Germline CDR1 is MDHEN and CDR2 is SYDVKM. The CDR3 sequence is 15 residues long. V gave up 5 bases and J gave up 1 base, with 13 bases separating them. The CDR3 region is CASSPARGGTDTQYF. CDR3 nucleotides: TGTGCCAGCAGTCCCGCTCGCGGGGGCACAGATACGCAGTATTTT.

This chain uses TRBV18 with TRBJ2-3; the D gene is possibly TRBD1 (6 bases). Germline lookup yields CDR1 KGHSH and CDR2 LQKENI. This CDR3 comprises 14 residues. The ends were cut back, 6 bases at V and 3 bases at J, with 13 bases in the middle. DNA of the CDR3: TGTGCCAGCTCTCAGGGGCAAAGGACAGATACGCAGTATTTT. Translation gives CASSQGQRTDTQYF.

CDR3 nucleotide sequence: TGTGCCAGCAGTTTCCAAGGACAGGGGGCGCAAGGCTACACCTTC. As protein: CASSFQGQGAQGYTF. This rearrangement joins TRBV27 to TRBJ1-2; TRBD1 agrees at 11 bases. This CDR3 is 15 amino acids long. CDR1 and CDR2 (germline): MNHEY, SMNVEV (reference sequence). V shed 3 bases, J shed 8 bases, and the junction held 8 bases outside the gene matches.

This clone was detected once. This chain links TRBV28 with TRBJ2-3; tentative D call: TRBD2 (5 bases). Germline assignment: CDR1 MDHEN and CDR2 SYDVKM. This CDR3 is built from 13 residues. Deletions cut 8 bases from V and 2 bases from J, with 11 bases between. Here the CDR3 DNA reads TGTGCCAGCTCCCAGGAGGCCACAGATACGCAGTATTTT. Its translation is CASSQEATDTQYF.

V is TRBV19 and J is TRBJ2-1, with 7 positions matching TRBD1. V was clipped by 2 bases and J by 0 bases; unmatched bases: 4. This CDR3 region has 16 residues. Germline V gene lookup returns CDR1 LNHDA and CDR2 SQIVND (reference sequence). The CDR3 DNA sequence: TGTGCCAGTAGTATACCCAGGGGGAGCTCCTACAATGAGCAGTTCTTC. This encodes CASSIPRGSSYNEQFF.

This sequence joins TRBV18 and TRBJ1-1; D uncertain. The V and J ends lost 10 bases and 0 bases respectively, with 6 bases between them. Germline V gives CDR1 KGHSH, CDR2 LQKENI. The CDR3 consists of 11 residues. CDR3: CATKLNTEAFF. The CDR3 DNA reads TGTGCCACCAAACTGAACACTGAAGCTTTCTTT.

The rearrangement links TRBV10-3 to TRBJ2-7; the match to TRBD1 covers 9 bases. CDR1 and CDR2 from the germline V gene are ENHRY and SYGVKD. V was clipped by 9 bases and J by 0 bases; unmatched bases: 9. CDR3 length: 15 residues. CDR3 sequence reads: CAMGQGFQSSYEQYF. CDR3 sequence (DNA): TGTGCCATGGGACAGGGTTTCCAGAGCTCCTACGAGCAGTACTTC.

This chain links TRBV19 with TRBJ2-1, with 7 bases lining up with TRBD2. CDR1 is LNHDA, CDR2 SQIVND, per germline (reference sequence). The ends lost 9 bases at V and 5 bases at J; junction bases unmatched: 10. The CDR3 loop spans 14 amino acids. CDR3 DNA sequence: TGTGCCAGCAGAGGACTAGTGGTCCACAATGAGCAGTTCTTC. This encodes CASRGLVVHNEQFF.

This clone was counted a single time. V is TRBV11-3 and J is TRBJ2-7; a weak D match, TRBD1 (6 bases). CDR1 SGHNT and CDR2 YENEEA come from the germline V gene. The CDR3 contains 13 residues. The V and J ends lost 8 bases and 9 bases respectively, with 20 bases between them. The CDR3 is CASPGTRGPWQYF. CDR3 DNA: TGTGCCAGCCCAGGGACAAGGGGCCCTTGGCAGTACTTC.

In its sample, this clone was seen a few times. The rearrangement joins TRBV19 to TRBJ1-3, with 9 bases that match TRBD1. V shed 5 bases, J shed 2 bases, and the junction held 4 bases outside the gene matches. The CDR3 sequence is 15 residues long. CDR1 and CDR2 from the germline V gene are LNHDA and SQIVND (reference sequence). CDR3 loop: CASSLDRGAGNTIYF. CDR3 bases: TGTGCCAGTAGTTTGGACAGGGGAGCTGGAAACACCATATATTTT.

V gene TRBV9 combines with J gene TRBJ2-7, with 9 bases aligning to TRBD1. This CDR3 is 15 amino acids long. V lost 4 bases to trimming and J lost 1 base; unmatched junction nucleotides: 6. Germline-derived CDR1 and CDR2 are SGDLS and YYNGEE. The CDR3 here is CASSSRQGVSYEQYF. DNA for the CDR3: TGTGCCAGCAGCTCCCGACAGGGGGTGTCCTACGAGCAGTACTTC. Variable domain in full (rest from reference TRBV9 and TRBJ2-7): DSGVTQTPKHLITATGQRVTLRCSPRSGDLSVYWYQQSLDQGLQFLIQYYNGEERAKGNILERFSAQQFPDLHSELNLSSLELGDSALYFCASSSRQGVSYEQYFGPGTRLTVT.

The V and J genes are TRBV2 and TRBJ2-7, with 8 nucleotides matching TRBD2. Germline assignment: CDR1 SNHLY and CDR2 FYNNEI. Unmatched junction bases numbered 9, after V lost 6 bases and J lost 5 bases. The CDR3 runs to 14 residues. CDR3 amino acids: CASRGLAGFHEQYF. DNA of the CDR3: TGTGCCAGCAGAGGACTAGCCGGTTTTCACGAGCAGTACTTC.

This chain's CDR3 is CASRRGYNEQFF. DNA for the CDR3: TGTGCCAGCCGCCGGGGGTACAATGAGCAGTTCTTC. This sequence joins TRBV25-1 and TRBJ2-1, with a tentative D call TRBD2 (6 bases). Per germline, CDR1 MGHDK and CDR2 SYGVNS. The CDR3 is made up of 12 amino acids. V shed 8 bases and J shed 4 bases, with 9 bases lying between them.

V gene TRBV7-9 combines with J gene TRBJ2-7; D might be TRBD1 (6 bases). Trimming stripped 4 bases from V and 4 bases from J, with 14 bases between. CDR3 size: 14 residues. Germline V gene data show CDR1 as SEHNR and CDR2 as FQNEAQ (reference sequence). The CDR3 loop is CASSSDSPGYEQYF. The CDR3 DNA sequence: TGTGCCAGCAGCTCGGACAGCCCAGGGTACGAGCAGTACTTC.

The V call is TRBV28, the J call TRBJ2-6, with a possible D match to TRBD1 (5 bases). Germline V gene data show CDR1 as MDHEN and CDR2 as SYDVKM. V lost 5 bases and J lost 2, with 10 bases in between. The CDR3 is 15 amino acids. CDR3 nucleotides: TGTGCCAGCAGTCGCAGGGATGCTGGGGCCAACGTCCTGACTTTC. It encodes CASSRRDAGANVLTF.